This T cell receptor (beta chain) was identified in a study of T cells in localized non-small cell lung cancer (TCRdb year 2020). For the wider study: The study analyzed T cell repertoires of 200 to 250 early-stage NSCLC patients, comparing tumors and uninvolved tumor-adjacent lungs. All 236 NSCLC patients in the cohort were treatment-naive and had localized lung tumors that were resected. A mean age of roughly 64 years was recorded for the NSCLC patients, of whom more than 120 were male and some 99 were female. Results the study describes overall, beyond this receptor: Because multi-region tumor sequencing was not performed, intratumor heterogeneity could not be ruled out. The highest T cell clonality was observed in uninvolved tumor-adjacent lung, where clonality exceeded that of tumor, suggesting that antigenic responses were more focused in uninvolved tumor-adjacent lung. Longer overall survival was associated with higher T cell density in blood, whereas shorter survival was associated with higher clonality in adjacent lung. A median of roughly 56 of the top 100 tumor clones were detected in paired uninvolved adjacent lung, and around 30 of these tumor clones were also found among the top 100 clones of the paired uninvolved adjacent lung. Because the study design was exploratory, TCR variables were selected using unadjusted p-values without false-discovery rate correction.

At diagnosis, peripheral blood, uninvolved tumor-adjacent lung and tumor were collected and stored as a combination of fresh-frozen and FFPE material. For TCR repertoire profiling, the blood samples were analyzed as peripheral blood mononuclear cells. TCR beta CDR3 regions were sequenced from DNA using the immunoSEQ Assay. The paper's data handling went like this. To compute T cell density, TCR beta template counts were normalized to usable DNA, which was estimated by amplifying housekeeping genes. Using the preseqR package, richness was estimated by extrapolating to 120,000 templates for tissue samples and 400,000 templates for PBMC samples. Clonality was taken to be one minus Pielou's evenness. Tissue-enriched TCRs were identified through differential abundance testing performed on productive amino-acid clonotypes, with a minimum total count of 5 and an alpha of 0.1. The Jaccard Index and the Morisita Overlap Index were used to quantify repertoire overlap between compartments. GLIPH clustered TCR beta CDR3s with public tetramer-defined viral CDR3s; viral motifs required at least three viral sequences plus V-gene enrichment. This is the immuneACCESS table as TCRdb keeps it, with only in-frame sequences that have V and J called. A part of the clones is gone; compared with another copy, unresolved V genes explain less than half, and the rest is unexplained. That table gives V, J and clone size, and the DNA gave D and trimming. Across this sample there are tens of thousands of clones, with just under 85% seen only once. Roughly 13% of the sample goes to the ten largest clones.

A word on this clone: The antigen it recognizes is unknown. Nothing much larger sits one base from this clone, and base qualities are not available.

This TCR was recovered from an older female donor with stage I lung adenocarcinoma. The sequences come from peripheral blood, collected before any cancer treatment.

The DNA sequence reads TGTGCCAGCCGCGGGCAGCCCGCCACCGGGGAGCTGTTTTTT. This translates into CASRGQPATGELFF. The chain is made from TRBV27 and TRBJ2-2; a tentative D call is TRBD2 (5 bases match). The CDR1 and CDR2 encoded by the germline V gene (reference sequence) are MNHEY and SMNVEV. From cysteine to phenylalanine, the CDR3 is 14 amino acids long. The DNA shown is the 42-base CDR3, in frame from base 1. V lost 8 bases and J lost 4 bases; the stretch between them is 14 bases long.